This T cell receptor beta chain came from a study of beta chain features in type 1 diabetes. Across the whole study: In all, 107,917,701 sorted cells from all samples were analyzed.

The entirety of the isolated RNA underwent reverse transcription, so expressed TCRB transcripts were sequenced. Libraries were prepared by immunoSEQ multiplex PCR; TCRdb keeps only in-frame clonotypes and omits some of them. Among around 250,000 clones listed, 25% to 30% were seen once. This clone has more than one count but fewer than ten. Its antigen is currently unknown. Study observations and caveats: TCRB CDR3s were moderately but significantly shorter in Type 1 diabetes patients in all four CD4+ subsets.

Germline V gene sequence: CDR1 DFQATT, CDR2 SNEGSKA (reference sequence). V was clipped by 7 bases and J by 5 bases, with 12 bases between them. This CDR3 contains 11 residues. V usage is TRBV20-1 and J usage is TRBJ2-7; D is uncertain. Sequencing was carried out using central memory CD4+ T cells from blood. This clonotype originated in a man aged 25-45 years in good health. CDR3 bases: TGCAGTGTTAGTAGGATGGACGAGCAGTACTTC. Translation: CSVSRMDEQYF.